This TCR beta chain comes out of a study of OX40 agonist ivuxolimab in advanced cancers. About the study: Administration of intravenous ivuxolimab to patients occurred every 2 weeks at 0.01 to 10 mg/kg.

Sequencing used immunoSEQ multiplex PCR; TCRdb keeps in-frame clones, though not all of them. This repertoire shows roughly 120,000 clones, around 89% found once; its top ten account for around 0.55%. Trimming shortened V by 7 bases and J by 5 bases, and 15 bases separated the two germline ends. The CDR3 totals 14 residues. CDR1 is MNHNY and CDR2 is SVGAGI in the germline V gene (reference sequence). The chain links TRBV6-6 to TRBJ1-5, with D perhaps TRBD1 (5 bases). The sequences come from CD4+ or CD8+ T cells sorted from blood, collected in a trial of the OX40 agonist ivuxolimab. This TCR came from an adult with an advanced solid tumor such as melanoma, head and neck, liver or kidney cancer. As DNA, the CDR3 is TGTGCCAGCAAGACAACGGGGCGGTATCAGCCCCAGCATTTT. Residues: CASKTTGRYQPQHF.